This TCR beta chain appears in the sequencing data of a study of T cell responses to AZD1222 COVID-19 vaccine. Broader study findings: Spike-specific TCR breadth and depth were elevated following two AZD1222 doses.

Generated by immunoSEQ multiplex PCR, the TCRdb table keeps only in-frame clones and is missing some. The profile shows about 120,000 clones, around 89% of them singletons. In regard to this clone: Its cognate antigen is unknown.

V lost 2 bases to trimming and J lost 4 bases, with 9 bases between them. The CDR3 is 12 amino acids. Germline V gene sequence: CDR1 GTSNPN, CDR2 SVGIG (reference sequence). The sequence was collected from an adult in good health. The specimen was peripheral blood, collected on day 0 of MenACWY control vaccination. The rearrangement links TRBV30 to TRBJ2-7, with no clear D. The CDR3 nucleotides read TGTGCCTGGAGTCCCGTGGGGTACGAGCAGTACTTC. Its protein is CAWSPVGYEQYF.